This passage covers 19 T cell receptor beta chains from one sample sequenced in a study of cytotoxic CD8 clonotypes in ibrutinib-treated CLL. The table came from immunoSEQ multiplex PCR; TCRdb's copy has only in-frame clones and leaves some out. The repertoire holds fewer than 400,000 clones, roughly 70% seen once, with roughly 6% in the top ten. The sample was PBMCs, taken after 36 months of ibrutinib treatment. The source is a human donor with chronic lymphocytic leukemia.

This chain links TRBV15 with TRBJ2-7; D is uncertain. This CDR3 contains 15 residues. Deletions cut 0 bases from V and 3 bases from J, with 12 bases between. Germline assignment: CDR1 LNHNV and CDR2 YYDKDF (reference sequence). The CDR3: CATSRDPDIRYEQYF. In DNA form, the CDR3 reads TGTGCCACCAGCAGAGATCCTGACATACGCTACGAGCAGTACTTC.

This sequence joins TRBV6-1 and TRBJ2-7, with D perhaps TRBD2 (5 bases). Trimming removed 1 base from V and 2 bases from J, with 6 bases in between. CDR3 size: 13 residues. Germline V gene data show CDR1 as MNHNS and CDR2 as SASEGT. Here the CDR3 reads CASSEVGAYEQYF. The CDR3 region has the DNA TGTGCCAGCAGTGAAGTCGGGGCCTACGAGCAGTACTTC.

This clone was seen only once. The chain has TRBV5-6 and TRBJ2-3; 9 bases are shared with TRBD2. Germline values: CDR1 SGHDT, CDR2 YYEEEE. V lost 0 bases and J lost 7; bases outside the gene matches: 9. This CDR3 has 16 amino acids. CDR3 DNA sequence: TGTGCCAGCAGCTTGGCTCTAGCGGGAATCCCAAATACGCAGTATTTT. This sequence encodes CASSLALAGIPNTQYF.

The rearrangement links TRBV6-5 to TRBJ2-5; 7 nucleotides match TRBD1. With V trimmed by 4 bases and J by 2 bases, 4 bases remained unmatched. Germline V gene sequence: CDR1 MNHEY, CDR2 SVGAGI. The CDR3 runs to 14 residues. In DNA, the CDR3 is TGTGCCAGCAGTTTCACCAGGGGGCAAGAGACCCAGTACTTC. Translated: CASSFTRGQETQYF.

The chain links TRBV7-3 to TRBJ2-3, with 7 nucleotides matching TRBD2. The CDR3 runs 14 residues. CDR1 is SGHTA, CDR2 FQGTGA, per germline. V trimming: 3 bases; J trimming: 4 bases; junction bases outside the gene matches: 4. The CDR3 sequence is CASSFGLGPDTQYF. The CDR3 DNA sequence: TGTGCCAGCAGCTTTGGACTAGGCCCAGATACGCAGTATTTT.

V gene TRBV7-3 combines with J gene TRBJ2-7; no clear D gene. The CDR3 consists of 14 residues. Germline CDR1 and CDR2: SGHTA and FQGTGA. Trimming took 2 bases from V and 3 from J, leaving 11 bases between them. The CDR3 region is CASSLASGNYEQYF. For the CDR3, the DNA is TGTGCCAGCAGCTTAGCGTCTGGCAACTACGAGCAGTACTTC. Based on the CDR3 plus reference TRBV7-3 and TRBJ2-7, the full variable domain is GAGVSQTPSNKVTEKGKYVELRCDPISGHTALYWYRQSLGQGPEFLIYFQGTGAADDSGLPNDRFFAVRPEGSVSTLKIQRTERGDSAVYLCASSLASGNYEQYFGPGTRLTVT.

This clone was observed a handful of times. The DNA for the CDR3 is TGTGCCAGCAGAAGACAGGGGGCCACCGGGGCCAACGTCCTGACTTTC. It yields the protein CASRRQGATGANVLTF. V usage is TRBV5-4 and J usage is TRBJ2-6, with 10 bases lining up with TRBD1. The trim removed 5 bases at V and 4 bases at J, leaving 6 bases unmatched. This CDR3 comprises 16 residues. Germline V gene sequence: CDR1 SGHNT, CDR2 YYREEE (reference sequence).

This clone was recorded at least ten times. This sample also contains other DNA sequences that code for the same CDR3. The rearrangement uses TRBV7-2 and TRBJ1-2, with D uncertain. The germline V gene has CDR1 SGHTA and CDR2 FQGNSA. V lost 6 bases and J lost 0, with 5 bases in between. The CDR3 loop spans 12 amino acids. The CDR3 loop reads CASSLSNYGYTF. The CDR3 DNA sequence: TGTGCCAGCAGTTTATCTAACTATGGCTACACCTTC. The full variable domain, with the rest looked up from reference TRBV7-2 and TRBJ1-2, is GAGVSQSPSNKVTEKGKDVELRCDPISGHTALYWYRQSLGQGLEFLIYFQGNSAPDKSGLPSDRFSAERTGGSVSTLTIQRTQQEDSAVYLCASSLSNYGYTFGSGTRLTVV.

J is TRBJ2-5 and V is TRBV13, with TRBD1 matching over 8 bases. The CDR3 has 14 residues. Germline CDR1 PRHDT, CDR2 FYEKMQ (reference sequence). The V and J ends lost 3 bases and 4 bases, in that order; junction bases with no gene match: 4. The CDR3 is CASSLGRGPETQYF. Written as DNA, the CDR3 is TGTGCCAGCAGCTTGGGCAGGGGGCCAGAGACCCAGTACTTC. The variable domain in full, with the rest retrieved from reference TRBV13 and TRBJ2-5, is AAGVIQSPRHLIKEKRETATLKCYPIPRHDTVYWYQQGPGQDPQFLISFYEKMQSDKGSIPDRFSAQQFSDYHSELNMSSLELGDSALYFCASSLGRGPETQYFGPGTRLLVL.

The CDR3 sequence: CASSTGTGGQNIQYF. Here the CDR3 DNA reads TGTGCCAGCAGCACCGGGACAGGGGGACAAAACATTCAGTACTTC. This rearrangement joins TRBV7-2 to TRBJ2-4; TRBD1 matches 11 bases. CDR3 length: 15 amino acids. The germline CDR1 and CDR2 sequences are SGHTA and FQGNSA. J was trimmed by 5 bases and V by 5 bases; bases with no gene match: 5. Full variable domain (outside the CDR3, taken from reference TRBV7-2 and TRBJ2-4): GAGVSQSPSNKVTEKGKDVELRCDPISGHTALYWYRQSLGQGLEFLIYFQGNSAPDKSGLPSDRFSAERTGGSVSTLTIQRTQQEDSAVYLCASSTGTGGQNIQYFGAGTRLSVL.

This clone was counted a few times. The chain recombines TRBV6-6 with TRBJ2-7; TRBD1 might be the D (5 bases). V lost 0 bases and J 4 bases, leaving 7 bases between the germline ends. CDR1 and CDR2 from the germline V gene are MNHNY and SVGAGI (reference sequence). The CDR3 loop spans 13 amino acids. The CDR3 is CASSYSQVYEQYF. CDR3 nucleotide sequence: TGTGCCAGCAGTTACTCACAGGTGTACGAGCAGTACTTC.

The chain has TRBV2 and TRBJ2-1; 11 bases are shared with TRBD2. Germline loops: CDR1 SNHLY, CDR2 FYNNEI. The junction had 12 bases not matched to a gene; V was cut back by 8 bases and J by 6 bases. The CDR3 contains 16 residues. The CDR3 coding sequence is TGTGCCAGCGGGAGCACAGGACTAGCGGGTCTCAATGAGCAGTTCTTC. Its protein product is CASGSTGLAGLNEQFF.

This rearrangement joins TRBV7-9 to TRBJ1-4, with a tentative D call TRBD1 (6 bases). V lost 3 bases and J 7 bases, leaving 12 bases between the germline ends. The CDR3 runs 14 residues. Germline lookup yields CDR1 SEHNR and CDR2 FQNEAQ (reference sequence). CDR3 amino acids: CASSFGGAGEKLFF. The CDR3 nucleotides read TGTGCCAGCAGCTTTGGGGGCGCGGGTGAAAAACTGTTTTTT.

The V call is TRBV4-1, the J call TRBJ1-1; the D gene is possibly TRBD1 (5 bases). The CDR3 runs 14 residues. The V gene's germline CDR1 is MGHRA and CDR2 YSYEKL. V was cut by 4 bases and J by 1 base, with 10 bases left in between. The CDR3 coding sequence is TGCGCCAGCAGCCCCCGACAGCCGAACACTGAAGCTTTCTTT. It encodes CASSPRQPNTEAFF.

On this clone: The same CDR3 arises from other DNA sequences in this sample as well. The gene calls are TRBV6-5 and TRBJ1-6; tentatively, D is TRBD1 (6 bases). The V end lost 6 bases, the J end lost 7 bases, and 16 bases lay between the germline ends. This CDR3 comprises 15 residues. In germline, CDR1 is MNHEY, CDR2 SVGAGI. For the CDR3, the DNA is TGTGCCAGCAGCTATATGTGGACAGAGAATTCACCCCTCCACTTT. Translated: CASSYMWTENSPLHF.

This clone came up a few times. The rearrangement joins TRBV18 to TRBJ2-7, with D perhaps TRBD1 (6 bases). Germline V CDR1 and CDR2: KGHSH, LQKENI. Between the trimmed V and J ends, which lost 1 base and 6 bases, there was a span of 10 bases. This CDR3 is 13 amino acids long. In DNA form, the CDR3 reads TGTGCCAGCTCACCACAACAGGGTGTCGAGCAGTACTTC. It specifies CASSPQQGVEQYF.

For the CDR3, the DNA is TGTGCCAGCAGTGAAACAGGCTGGGAGCAGTACTTC. Its translation: CASSETGWEQYF. The chain is built from TRBV2 and TRBJ2-7; maybe TRBD1 (5 bases). Germline V gene data show CDR1 as SNHLY and CDR2 as FYNNEI. This CDR3 region has 12 residues. Trimming pared 2 bases from V and 7 bases from J, leaving 9 bases between.

The CDR3: CASSSHKSGSEQYF. Here the CDR3 DNA reads TGTGCCAGCAGTTCACACAAATCAGGGTCCGAGCAGTACTTC. The chain has TRBV6-5 and TRBJ2-7; weak D call: TRBD1 (5 bases). This CDR3 has 14 residues. Trimming pared 4 bases from V and 6 bases from J, leaving 16 bases between. Germline V gene sequence: CDR1 MNHEY, CDR2 SVGAGI.

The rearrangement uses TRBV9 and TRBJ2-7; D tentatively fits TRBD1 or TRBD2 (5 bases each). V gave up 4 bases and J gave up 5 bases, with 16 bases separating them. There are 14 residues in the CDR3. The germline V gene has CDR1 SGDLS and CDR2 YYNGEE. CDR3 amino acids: CASSPRTRGDEQYF. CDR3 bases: TGTGCCAGCAGCCCCCGCACGAGAGGGGACGAGCAGTACTTC. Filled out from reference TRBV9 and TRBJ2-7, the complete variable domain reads DSGVTQTPKHLITATGQRVTLRCSPRSGDLSVYWYQQSLDQGLQFLIQYYNGEERAKGNILERFSAQQFPDLHSELNLSSLELGDSALYFCASSPRTRGDEQYFGPGTRLTVT.